This is a list of T cell receptor beta chains from one sample in a study of OX40 agonist ivuxolimab in advanced cancers. Libraries were prepared by immunoSEQ multiplex PCR; TCRdb keeps only in-frame clonotypes and omits some of them. The sample consists of tens of thousands of clones, 75% to 90% of them appearing once. Sequencing used CD4+ or CD8+ T cells sorted from blood, obtained in a trial of the OX40 agonist ivuxolimab. These receptors originate from an adult with an advanced solid tumor such as melanoma, head and neck, liver or kidney cancer. The conserved cysteine and the conserved F or W are not part of the CDR3 here. The D gene is left open where the match is weak.

j_call: TRBJ1-1; v_call: TRBV5-4; d_call: .; cdr3_aa: ASSLTLMNTEAF
j_call: TRBJ1-3; v_call: TRBV19; d_call: TRBD1; cdr3_aa: ASSPGTGALFSGNTIY
j_call: TRBJ1-3; v_call: TRBV5-4; d_call: TRBD1; cdr3_aa: ASSPVGDSHSGNTIY
j_call: TRBJ1-2; v_call: TRBV27; d_call: .; cdr3_aa: ASSPARRYGYT
j_call: TRBJ2-3; v_call: TRBV6-1; d_call: .; cdr3_aa: ASRRTVSTDTQY
j_call: TRBJ2-7; v_call: TRBV10-3; d_call: .; cdr3_aa: AISESSDITYEQY
j_call: TRBJ1-5; v_call: TRBV10-3; d_call: .; cdr3_aa: AISESKGINNQPQH
j_call: TRBJ1-2; v_call: TRBV4-2; d_call: .; cdr3_aa: ASSQDAGPYGYT
j_call: TRBJ2-6; v_call: TRBV9; d_call: .; cdr3_aa: ASTKALSSGANVLT
j_call: TRBJ2-7; v_call: TRBV28; d_call: .; cdr3_aa: ASSLGGGLGTYEQY
j_call: TRBJ2-1; v_call: TRBV7-3; d_call: .; cdr3_aa: ASSQGRAGGEQF
j_call: TRBJ2-7; v_call: TRBV5-4; d_call: TRBD2; cdr3_aa: ASSSRVAGAGEQY
j_call: TRBJ2-5; v_call: TRBV18; d_call: .; cdr3_aa: ASSPKANQETQY
j_call: TRBJ2-5; v_call: TRBV9; d_call: .; cdr3_aa: ASSKRAGETQY
j_call: TRBJ2-2; v_call: TRBV15; d_call: TRBD1; cdr3_aa: ATRRDRNTGELF
j_call: TRBJ2-2; v_call: TRBV19; d_call: .; cdr3_aa: ASRNRGGELF
j_call: TRBJ2-5; v_call: TRBV19; d_call: .; cdr3_aa: ASSIGRETQY
j_call: TRBJ2-1; v_call: TRBV5-6; d_call: .; cdr3_aa: ASTSFDEQF
j_call: TRBJ1-4; v_call: TRBV5-5; d_call: .; cdr3_aa: ASSLGTVEKLF
j_call: TRBJ2-7; v_call: TRBV7-3; d_call: .; cdr3_aa: ASSLGVGLGQY
j_call: TRBJ2-5; v_call: TRBV9; d_call: .; cdr3_aa: ASSSGGASKETQY
j_call: TRBJ1-6; v_call: TRBV4-1; d_call: .; cdr3_aa: ASSQDRPPRSPLH
j_call: TRBJ2-7; v_call: TRBV6-1; d_call: TRBD1; cdr3_aa: ASSPTGSSYEQY
j_call: TRBJ2-7; v_call: TRBV28; d_call: .; cdr3_aa: ASTPGSLYEQY
j_call: TRBJ2-2; v_call: TRBV20-1; d_call: TRBD2; cdr3_aa: SAREGGELF
j_call: TRBJ2-6; v_call: TRBV19; d_call: .; cdr3_aa: ASTGTWYSGANVLT
j_call: TRBJ2-6; v_call: TRBV30; d_call: TRBD1; cdr3_aa: AWSTGQGSSGANVLT
j_call: TRBJ2-7; v_call: TRBV9; d_call: TRBD2; cdr3_aa: ASSPGTSGGSYEQY
j_call: TRBJ1-2; v_call: TRBV28; d_call: TRBD1; cdr3_aa: ATNRDRDGYT
j_call: TRBJ1-3; v_call: TRBV7-2; d_call: .; cdr3_aa: ASSLDTSGNTIY
j_call: TRBJ2-1; v_call: TRBV10-3; d_call: TRBD2; cdr3_aa: AISGGLAGSDEQF
j_call: TRBJ2-3; v_call: TRBV29-1; d_call: TRBD2; cdr3_aa: SAAAPAGGGFTDTQY
j_call: TRBJ2-4; v_call: TRBV19; d_call: .; cdr3_aa: ASSPRRGTLAKNIQY
j_call: TRBJ2-3; v_call: TRBV9; d_call: .; cdr3_aa: ASSVGSGESTDTQY
j_call: TRBJ2-7; v_call: TRBV19; d_call: .; cdr3_aa: ASSSVHEQY
j_call: TRBJ2-5; v_call: TRBV15; d_call: .; cdr3_aa: ATSRDRGFQETQY
j_call: TRBJ2-2; v_call: TRBV6-1; d_call: .; cdr3_aa: ASSGQVNTGELF
j_call: TRBJ1-4; v_call: TRBV11-2; d_call: .; cdr3_aa: ASSARDGLGTNEKLF
j_call: TRBJ2-1; v_call: TRBV7-8; d_call: TRBD2; cdr3_aa: ASSRGLATHEQF
j_call: TRBJ2-3; v_call: TRBV6-5; d_call: .; cdr3_aa: ASRPADARTDTQY
j_call: TRBJ2-7; v_call: TRBV2; d_call: .; cdr3_aa: ASSENLLREQY
j_call: TRBJ2-7; v_call: TRBV11-2; d_call: .; cdr3_aa: ASSLLVGSSYEQY
j_call: TRBJ2-6; v_call: TRBV7-3; d_call: .; cdr3_aa: ASSLIVSGANVLT
j_call: TRBJ1-6; v_call: TRBV5-6; d_call: TRBD1; cdr3_aa: ASSAYRGLVGSPLH
j_call: TRBJ1-4; v_call: TRBV5-6; d_call: .; cdr3_aa: ASSLQGAGNEKLF
j_call: TRBJ2-7; v_call: TRBV6-5; d_call: TRBD1; cdr3_aa: ASSYAGTGSYEQY
j_call: TRBJ2-5; v_call: TRBV11-2; d_call: .; cdr3_aa: ASSLGDGKETQY
j_call: TRBJ2-7; v_call: TRBV10-1; d_call: TRBD2; cdr3_aa: ASGTSGIYEQY
j_call: TRBJ1-5; v_call: TRBV15; d_call: TRBD1; cdr3_aa: ATNNPLPGQGARGNQPQH
j_call: TRBJ2-7; v_call: TRBV30; d_call: TRBD2; cdr3_aa: AYAGTSVYEQY
j_call: TRBJ1-2; v_call: TRBV5-1; d_call: .; cdr3_aa: ASSSRGTFT
j_call: TRBJ2-7; v_call: TRBV7-9; d_call: TRBD1; cdr3_aa: ASSAPGQGAYEQY